This is a list of T cell receptor beta chains from one sample in a study of cytomegalovirus exposure and HLA in healthy donors. TCRdb's table, derived via immunoSEQ multiplex PCR, lists solely in-frame clones and lacks some. This table holds under 95,000 clones. The sample taken for sequencing was PBMCs. The receptors shown here come from a man aged 18-30 years in good health and CMV-seropositive. CDR3s include the opening cysteine and the closing phenylalanine or tryptophan.

v_gene	j_gene	CDR3aa
TRBV13	TRBJ2-5	CASSALRDYQETQYF
TRBV5-1	TRBJ2-3	CASSLTGVRGTNTQYF
TRBV5-4	TRBJ2-7	CASSLGQGSYEQYF
TRBV27	TRBJ1-5	CASIKSGWCKPQHF
TRBV2	TRBJ1-1	CASRDNWATNTEAFF
TRBV13	TRBJ2-1	CASSLGEFGGNEQFF
TRBV6-5	TRBJ1-5	CASRTELYSNQPQHF
TRBV28	TRBJ1-2	CASSPGTGMGYGYTF
TRBV19	TRBJ1-5	CASSMAGGNQPQHF
TRBV19	TRBJ2-5	CASSGAGGLWETQYF
TRBV28	TRBJ2-7	CASSRGSYEQYF
TRBV7-9	TRBJ1-4	CASSHLGLTWDEKLFF
TRBV27	TRBJ1-6	CASRGGSSYNSPLHF
TRBV10-3	TRBJ2-7	CAIATGGMYEQYF
TRBV9	TRBJ2-3	CASKRRVRLTTDTQYF
TRBV5-4	TRBJ2-3	CASSQDWTSTDTQYF
TRBV28	TRBJ1-1	CASSLHGTGTIAFF
TRBV19	TRBJ2-2	CASSIVVRTGGELFF
TRBV19	TRBJ1-1	CASIQSPGGNTEAFF
TRBV13	TRBJ1-1	CASSATQQVNTEAFF
TRBV5-6	TRBJ1-3	CASSVGLGGNTIYF
TRBV29-1	TRBJ2-6	CSASLGALGGANVLTF
TRBV7-9	TRBJ1-2	CASSRRDRNYGYTF
TRBV2	TRBJ2-3	CASSVDRSTDTQYF
TRBV7-9	.	CASSVSRDYEQYF
TRBV7-9	TRBJ1-1	CASAWFWTTTVNTEAFF
TRBV5-1	TRBJ2-7	CASSSGTSGNEQYF
TRBV7-8	TRBJ1-2	CASSLGRTGAYGYTF
TRBV7-8	TRBJ2-7	CASSPGGPKITYEQYF
TRBV10-3	TRBJ1-5	CAISGTGGCQPQHF
TRBV5-1	TRBJ2-7	CASSRFEGLAVPTSYEQYF
TRBV27	TRBJ1-1	CASSPGWGAEAFF
TRBV14	TRBJ2-2	CASSQDTGGFSIAYSGELFF
TRBV6-5	TRBJ2-7	CASSYAAAYEQYF
TRBV19	TRBJ2-3	CASSPTGGTDTQYF
TRBV29-1	TRBJ1-5	CSVGASNQPQHF
TRBV7-3	TRBJ1-1	CASSARVNTEAFF
TRBV13	TRBJ2-7	CASSLGGLAVERFF
TRBV4-1	TRBJ2-5	CASSQAGGEETQYF
TRBV29-1	TRBJ1-2	CGAPDRVKGYTF
TRBV6-6	TRBJ2-7	CASSYQGTVDEQYF
TRBV11-3	TRBJ2-7	CASSLGSDEQYF
TRBV7-3	TRBJ2-7	CASSSGPLRSGVLNEQYF
TRBV28	TRBJ2-3	CASSFVARSTDTQYF
TRBV5-1	TRBJ1-2	CASSLARAGGNYGYTF
TRBV4-1	TRBJ2-7	CASSQLARQDYEQYF
TRBV7-8	TRBJ2-1	CASSPPNRPRFEQFF
TRBV6-1	TRBJ1-2	CASSGLTGGGYGYTF
TRBV5-4	TRBJ2-4	CASSANGVAKNIQYF
TRBV9	TRBJ2-1	CASTPSGSSYNEQFF
TRBV19	TRBJ2-5	CASSAPGQGAQETQYF
TRBV5-4	TRBJ1-1	CASSSYRGGGTEAFF